Shown below are 23 T cell receptor beta chains from a single sample sequenced in a study of control samples from healthy donors and cancer patients. Sequencing used immunoSEQ multiplex PCR; TCRdb keeps in-frame clones, though not all of them. The sample has 120,000 or so clones, 70% to 90% seen once. The sample consisted of blood. Receptors originate from a man aged 45 to 65 in good health.

V gene TRBV30 combines with J gene TRBJ1-1; D call uncertain. Germline V lookup: CDR1 GTSNPN, CDR2 SVGIG (reference sequence). Between the trimmed V and J ends, which lost 2 bases and 2 bases, there was a span of 9 bases. This CDR3 has 13 residues. The CDR3 sequence is CAWSPGGNTEAFF. The CDR3 region has the DNA TGTGCCTGGAGTCCGGGTGGTAACACTGAAGCTTTCTTT.

The chain carries TRBV9 and TRBJ1-3; 7 bases line up with TRBD1. Germline V gene data show CDR1 as SGDLS and CDR2 as YYNGEE. The J segment lost 3 bases and the V segment lost 0 bases, leaving 6 bases of the junction unmatched. This CDR3 region has 16 residues. CDR3 loop: CASSVGRGLGGNTIYF. CDR3 sequence (DNA): TGTGCCAGCAGCGTAGGAAGGGGGCTTGGTGGAAACACCATATATTTT. Full variable domain (outside the CDR3, taken from reference TRBV9 and TRBJ1-3): DSGVTQTPKHLITATGQRVTLRCSPRSGDLSVYWYQQSLDQGLQFLIQYYNGEERAKGNILERFSAQQFPDLHSELNLSSLELGDSALYFCASSVGRGLGGNTIYFGEGSWLTVV.

This clone was seen a single time. V gene TRBV18 combines with J gene TRBJ2-5; D might be TRBD1 or TRBD2, each matching 5 bases. CDR1 is KGHSH and CDR2 is LQKENI in the germline V gene. CDR3 length: 14 residues. V lost 4 bases and J 4 bases, leaving 13 bases between the germline ends. Here the CDR3 DNA reads TGTGCCAGCTCACACGGGACCTCGGGAGAGACCCAGTACTTC. Its protein is CASSHGTSGETQYF.

The chain couples TRBV11-2 to TRBJ1-1; the D gene is possibly TRBD1 (5 bases). Trimming stripped 5 bases from V and 6 bases from J, with 13 bases between. The germline gives CDR1 SGHAT, CDR2 FQNNGV. The CDR3 has 13 amino acids. CDR3 loop: CASSKGFGAEAFF. The CDR3 coding sequence is TGTGCCAGCAGCAAGGGGTTTGGCGCTGAAGCTTTCTTT.

The V call is TRBV3-1 (or the pseudogene TRBV3-2), the J call TRBJ1-4; a weak D match, TRBD1 (5 bases). Germline CDR1 is LGHDT and CDR2 is YNNKEL (reference sequence). This CDR3 contains 17 residues. V shed 1 base and J shed 5 bases, with 17 bases lying between them. The CDR3 loop is CASSQGLTAGPNEKLFF. The CDR3 DNA sequence: TGTGCCAGCAGCCAAGGGCTAACCGCGGGACCGAATGAAAAACTGTTTTTT.

The chain has TRBV4-3 and TRBJ2-5; D is undetermined. Germline CDR1 reads LGHNA; CDR2 reads YSLEER. The CDR3 loop spans 13 amino acids. V was clipped by 0 bases and J by 5 bases, with 7 bases between them. The CDR3 region is CASSQEKRETQYF. In DNA, the CDR3 is TGCGCCAGCAGCCAAGAGAAGAGGGAGACCCAGTACTTC.

V is TRBV27 and J is TRBJ1-1; D uncertain. The CDR3 has 13 amino acids. Germline V gives CDR1 MNHEY, CDR2 SMNVEV (reference sequence). Deletions cut 4 bases from V and 5 bases from J, with 11 bases between. CDR3 bases: TGTGCCAGCAGTTACAAGGGAGGGACTGAAGCTTTCTTT. Protein sequence: CASSYKGGTEAFF.

The chain combines TRBV4-3 with TRBJ2-1, with 9 bases aligning to TRBD1. The CDR3 has 16 amino acids. J lost 2 bases, V lost 5 bases, and 7 bases had no gene match. Germline V gene data show CDR1 as LGHNA and CDR2 as YSLEER. Here the CDR3 DNA reads TGCGCCAGCAGCTCCTTCGGGACAGGGACCTACAATGAGCAGTTCTTC. Translating it yields CASSSFGTGTYNEQFF.

The CDR3 sequence is CASSPRTDLTLNQPQHF. In DNA, the CDR3 is TGTGCCAGCAGCCCTCGGACAGACCTCACCTTAAATCAGCCCCAGCATTTT. The chain employs TRBV7-2 and TRBJ1-5, with D possibly being TRBD1 (6 bases). The CDR3 spans 17 residues. Between the trimmed V and J ends, which lost 5 bases and 4 bases, there was a span of 21 bases. Germline V CDR1 and CDR2: SGHTA, FQGNSA.

The V gene is TRBV2, the J gene TRBJ2-7, with D uncertain. The CDR3 covers 14 residues. CDR1 and CDR2 (germline): SNHLY, FYNNEI. V shed 6 bases and J shed 5 bases, with 17 bases lying between them. CDR3 residues: CASRSTLLMNEQYF. CDR3 coding DNA: TGTGCCAGCAGATCAACCCTCCTTATGAACGAGCAGTACTTC.

The chain recombines TRBV27 with TRBJ1-2; TRBD1 aligns across 12 bases. The CDR3 is made up of 14 amino acids. Trimming at V came to 8 bases and at J to 4 bases, leaving 5 bases not matched to a gene. Germline V gene lookup returns CDR1 MNHEY and CDR2 SMNVEV (reference sequence). CDR3 residues: CASYGTGGTYGYTF. As DNA, the CDR3 is TGTGCCAGCTACGGGACAGGGGGCACCTATGGCTACACCTTC.

The chain joins TRBV9 to TRBJ2-2, with 9 bases aligning to TRBD2. The CDR3 spans 15 residues. V lost 7 bases and J lost 3; bases outside the gene matches: 7. Germline-derived CDR1 and CDR2 are SGDLS and YYNGEE. The DNA of the CDR3 is TGTGCCAGCCGCCCCCCTAGCGGGGACACCGGGGAGCTGTTTTTT. Amino acids: CASRPPSGDTGELFF.

This chain uses TRBV5-6 with TRBJ1-2, with 8 positions matching TRBD1. Germline CDR1 SGHDT, CDR2 YYEEEE. The length of the CDR3 is 12 residues. Losses at the gene ends were 4 bases for V and 6 bases for J; bases not matched to a gene: 2. CDR3 sequence reads: CASSGRGHGYTF. DNA for the CDR3: TGTGCCAGCAGCGGCAGGGGGCATGGCTACACCTTC. Full variable domain (outside the CDR3, taken from reference TRBV5-6 and TRBJ1-2): DAGVTQSPTHLIKTRGQQVTLRCSPKSGHDTVSWYQQALGQGPQFIFQYYEEEERQRGNFPDRFSGHQFPNYSSELNVNALLLGDSALYLCASSGRGHGYTFGSGTRLTVV.

This clone has just a few counts. V usage is TRBV5-1 and J usage is TRBJ1-4; TRBD1 might be the D (6 bases). The germline V and J ends were trimmed by 4 bases and 5 bases, with 9 bases remaining between them. The germline V gene encodes CDR1 SGHRS and CDR2 YFSETQ. This CDR3 spans 13 amino acids. The CDR3 loop reads CASSPGQNEKLFF. The CDR3 DNA reads TGCGCCAGCAGCCCAGGACAGAATGAAAAACTGTTTTTT.

CDR3 region: CASSPLKWGNTEAFF. The CDR3 region has the DNA TGTGCCAGCAGTCCCTTAAAGTGGGGGAACACTGAAGCTTTCTTT. The V and J genes are TRBV14 and TRBJ1-1; D remains ambiguous. The V and J ends lost 6 bases and 1 base respectively, with 15 bases between them. CDR1 SGHDN and CDR2 FVKESK come from the germline V gene. This CDR3 region has 15 residues.

The chain couples TRBV9 to TRBJ1-3, with a tentative D call TRBD1 (5 bases). Trimming pared 5 bases from V and 3 bases from J, leaving 18 bases between. The CDR3 totals 16 residues. From germline, CDR1 is SGDLS and CDR2 YYNGEE. Here the CDR3 DNA reads TGTGCCAGCAGTGAGACAGACAGCGCAGATGGAAACACCATATATTTT. It codes for CASSETDSADGNTIYF.

This chain connects TRBV29-1 to TRBJ1-1; no clear D gene. Trimming stripped 7 bases from V and 4 bases from J, with 10 bases between. The CDR3 covers 11 residues. Germline V gives CDR1 SQVTM, CDR2 ANQGSEA. CDR3 nucleotides: TGCAGCGCCCAGAGCGGCACTGAAGCTTTCTTT. Amino acids: CSAQSGTEAFF.

The J gene is TRBJ1-4, the V gene TRBV6-5, with D possibly being TRBD1 (6 bases). Germline V gives CDR1 MNHEY, CDR2 SVGAGI. V shed 6 bases and J shed 3 bases, with 14 bases lying between them. There are 15 residues in the CDR3. CDR3 protein: CASSPGGLPNEKLFF. The CDR3 region has the DNA TGTGCCAGCAGCCCCGGGGGGCTCCCTAATGAAAAACTGTTTTTT.

The chain is built from TRBV19 and TRBJ2-7; 9 positions match TRBD1. The CDR3 extends over 17 amino acids. The J segment lost 4 bases and the V segment lost 5 bases, leaving 15 bases of the junction unmatched. The germline V gene encodes CDR1 LNHDA and CDR2 SQIVND (reference sequence). CDR3 in DNA: TGTGCCAGTAGTCCTCCCCCCGGGACAGGGTCCCGATACGAGCAGTACTTC. Translating it yields CASSPPPGTGSRYEQYF.

The chain has TRBV6-5 and TRBJ2-7; possible D gene TRBD2, 5 bases. Trimming shortened V by 6 bases and J by 3 bases, and 12 bases separated the two germline ends. The CDR3 length is 13 residues. Germline V gene data show CDR1 as MNHEY and CDR2 as SVGAGI. The CDR3 DNA sequence: TGTGCCAGCAGCCCGGGGAGAAGCTACGAGCAGTACTTC. Encoded protein: CASSPGRSYEQYF.

The rearrangement links TRBV6-5 to TRBJ1-5; weak D call: TRBD1 (5 bases). V was shortened by 7 bases and J by 5 bases, with 18 bases between the two germline ends. CDR1 is MNHEY, CDR2 SVGAGI, per germline. This CDR3 has 15 residues. The CDR3 protein is CASTSVGTLDQPQHF. The CDR3 DNA sequence: TGTGCCAGCACTTCGGTCGGGACTTTAGATCAGCCCCAGCATTTT.

This chain links TRBV6-6 with TRBJ1-2; D ambiguous. CDR1 is MNHNY and CDR2 is SVGAGI in the germline V gene (reference sequence). This CDR3 has 13 residues. The ends were cut back, 4 bases at V and 3 bases at J, with 9 bases in the middle. CDR3 bases: TGTGCCAGCAGTTCCTCCGGGGACTATGGCTACACCTTC. Encoded protein: CASSSSGDYGYTF.

The chain carries TRBV5-1 and TRBJ2-1, with 11 nucleotides matching TRBD2. The CDR3 runs 16 residues. Per the germline V gene, CDR1 is SGHRS and CDR2 is YFSETQ. Unmatched junction bases numbered 7, after V lost 2 bases and J lost 6 bases. CDR3 amino acids: CASSLEVAGGLNEQFF. The CDR3 region has the DNA TGCGCCAGCAGCTTAGAAGTAGCGGGGGGGCTCAATGAGCAGTTCTTC.